These 27 T cell receptor beta chains were sequenced from one sample in a study of blood T cells in healthy people across ages. PCR was performed a second time for roughly 7 to 12 cycles using a sample-barcoded 5' primer and a J-beta primer mix. TCRdb called the 5' RACE reads again in MiXCR, with one record for every CDR3 protein. The sample consists of around 780,000 distinct CDR3 sequences, roughly three fifths of them appearing once. Sequenced input: blood. These receptors all come from a man aged 40-55 years in good health.

In regard to this clonotype: A read error may account for a junction end that differs from germline. This chain connects TRBV9 to TRBJ2-4; D may be TRBD1 (5 bases). The J call may be mistaken, given a closer DNA end match to TRBJ2-7. Germline-derived CDR1 and CDR2 are SGDLS and YYNGEE. CDR3 length: 16 residues. CDR3 region: CASSVGWTRPSSEQYF. In nucleotides, the CDR3 is TGTGCCAGCAGCGTAGGCTGGACAAGGCCCTCCTCCGAGCAGTACTTC.

V and J are TRBV5-5 and TRBJ2-1; 10 nucleotides align to TRBD2. Germline V gene sequence: CDR1 SGHKS, CDR2 YYEKEE (reference sequence). The CDR3 length is 15 residues. The V and J ends lost 6 bases and 8 bases, in that order; junction bases with no gene match: 11. The CDR3 DNA reads as TGTGCCAGCACCGCTAGCGGGAGCCCTCGGCATGAGCAGTTCTTC. Encoded protein: CASTASGSPRHEQFF.

The chain employs TRBV6-5 and TRBJ2-2; unclear D gene. The CDR3 is made up of 12 amino acids. Trimming cost V 6 bases and J 5 bases, with 7 bases left between them. The germline gives CDR1 MNHEY, CDR2 SVGAGI. CDR3 amino acids: CASRDGTGELFF. CDR3 nucleotide sequence: TGTGCCAGCAGGGATGGAACCGGGGAGCTGTTTTTT.

The rearrangement joins TRBV25-1 to TRBJ1-5; D might be TRBD1 (6 bases). Deletions cut 4 bases from V and 5 bases from J, with 12 bases between. This CDR3 has 14 amino acids. Per the germline V gene, CDR1 is MGHDK and CDR2 is SYGVNS. CDR3 bases: TGTGCCAGCAGTGGCCGGGACAATCATCAGCCCCAGCATTTT. Its protein product is CASSGRDNHQPQHF.

This clonotype showed up just once. The chain is built from TRBV29-1 and TRBJ2-5; D is possibly TRBD1 or TRBD2 (6 bases each). CDR3 length equals 14 residues. Trimming left V 5 bases short and J 4 bases short, with 17 bases between. Germline lookup yields CDR1 SQVTM and CDR2 ANQGSEA. The CDR3 protein is CSVNWGAAIETQYF. The CDR3 DNA is TGCAGCGTTAATTGGGGGGCGGCGATAGAGACCCAGTACTTC.

The rearrangement joins TRBV27 to TRBJ2-7; TRBD1 aligns across 9 bases. Germline V gene data show CDR1 as MNHEY and CDR2 as SMNVEV (reference sequence). V lost 2 bases, J lost 0 bases, and 5 bases stayed unmatched. This CDR3 is built from 16 residues. The CDR3 region has the DNA TGTGCCAGCAGTTTAGGGACAGGGAGGAGCTCCTACGAGCAGTACTTC. Translation gives CASSLGTGRSSYEQYF.

The chain joins TRBV29-1 to TRBJ2-5; 10 nucleotides agree with TRBD2. Germline-derived CDR1 and CDR2 are SQVTM and ANQGSEA. V was clipped by 4 bases and J by 7 bases; unmatched bases: 15. The length of the CDR3 is 16 residues. CDR3 bases: TGCAGCGTTGGGACAACAAGAGCGGGAGGGCCCCCGACCCAGTACTTC. Its translation is CSVGTTRAGGPPTQYF.

Only a few counts were recorded for this clonotype. The junction does not match germline at one end; this may be a read error. This rearrangement joins TRBV7-6 to TRBJ2-6; 8 bases line up with TRBD2. In germline, CDR1 is SGHVS, CDR2 FNYEAQ. The CDR3 covers 18 residues. The CDR3 spells CASSLAGTKLSGANVLTF. The DNA of the CDR3 is TGTGCCAGTAGCTTAGCGGGGACAAAACTCTCTGGGGCCAACGTCCTGACTTTC.

The chain recombines TRBV28 with TRBJ1-2; D is uncertain. Germline V gene sequence: CDR1 MDHEN, CDR2 SYDVKM. The V end lost 10 bases, the J end lost 4 bases, and 16 bases lay between the germline ends. CDR3 length: 13 residues. This CDR3 is CATTFGNAYGYTF. The CDR3 coding sequence is TGTGCCACCACATTTGGGAACGCCTATGGCTACACCTTC.

This clonotype has a handful of counts. The chain combines TRBV9 with TRBJ2-3, with D hard to call. From germline, CDR1 is SGDLS and CDR2 YYNGEE. The CDR3 sequence is 18 residues long. V was pared by 1 base and J by 0 bases, with 18 bases between. The CDR3 DNA reads TGTGCCAGCAGCGTACGACCCTTTTCTGAGGCTAGCACAGATACGCAGTATTTT. It encodes CASSVRPFSEASTDTQYF.

The rearrangement joins TRBV4-1 to TRBJ2-7; D is tentatively TRBD1 or TRBD2 (5 bases each). The DNA end is more similar to TRBJ2-4, so the J call may be wrong. Per germline, CDR1 MGHRA and CDR2 YSYEKL. The CDR3 spans 19 residues. The CDR3 spells CASSQDGFTGLGSKNIQYF. CDR3 DNA: TGCGCCAGCAGCCAAGATGGGTTCACGGGGCTCGGGTCCAAAAACATTCAGTACTTC.

Only a few counts were recorded for this clonotype. V usage is TRBV20-1 and J usage is TRBJ1-1, with D unclear. CDR1 DFQATT and CDR2 SNEGSKA come from the germline V gene (reference sequence). The CDR3 covers 15 residues. V lost 6 bases, J lost 3 bases, and 20 bases lay in between. The CDR3: CSADLLRPGDTEAFF. DNA for the CDR3: TGCAGTGCCGACCTCTTACGTCCCGGGGACACTGAAGCTTTCTTT.

The chain carries TRBV5-6 and TRBJ2-5, with D perhaps matching TRBD2 (6 bases). The germline CDR1 and CDR2 sequences are SGHDT and YYEEEE. The CDR3 is 14 amino acids. V was trimmed by 2 bases and J by 4 bases, leaving 12 bases between them. CDR3 bases: TGTGCCAGCAGCTTTAGGCGGGGTCCAGAGACCCAGTACTTC. Protein sequence: CASSFRRGPETQYF.

This clonotype appeared once. The rearrangement links TRBV9 to TRBJ1-2; D is undetermined. The germline gives CDR1 SGDLS, CDR2 YYNGEE. CDR3 length: 14 residues. The germline V and J ends were trimmed by 4 bases and 8 bases, with 18 bases remaining between them. The CDR3 protein is CASSTTFDSGGYTF. CDR3 sequence (DNA): TGTGCCAGCAGCACAACCTTCGATAGTGGGGGCTACACCTTC.

The V call is TRBV20-1, the J call TRBJ2-3, with D possibly being TRBD2 (6 bases). This CDR3 is 15 amino acids long. Germline V lookup: CDR1 DFQATT, CDR2 SNEGSKA (reference sequence). V shed 2 bases and J shed 4 bases, with 16 bases lying between them. The CDR3 DNA reads as TGCAGTGCTAGACAGGTGGGAGGTTTTCCAGATACGCAGTATTTT. Amino acids: CSARQVGGFPDTQYF.

At least ten counts were recorded for this clonotype. The CDR3 coding sequence is TGTGCCAGCAGCTTATCGCTCAGCCATGACAATGAGCAGTTCTTC. This sequence encodes CASSLSLSHDNEQFF. The chain carries TRBV11-1 and TRBJ2-1; no definite D call. The germline gives CDR1 SGHAT, CDR2 FQDESV (reference sequence). This CDR3 spans 15 amino acids. Trimming pared 2 bases from V and 5 bases from J, leaving 13 bases between.

V usage is TRBV29-1 and J usage is TRBJ2-5; D gene ambiguous. The V and J ends lost 6 bases and 5 bases respectively, with 10 bases between them. The CDR3 spans 11 residues. Germline CDR1 is SQVTM and CDR2 is ANQGSEA. In DNA form, the CDR3 reads TGCAGCGTGGTCCTAGGGGAGACCCAGTACTTC. The encoded protein is CSVVLGETQYF.

The chain has TRBV4-2 and TRBJ2-5, with D hard to call. V dropped 1 base and J dropped 2 bases, with 11 bases sitting between them. CDR3 length: 15 residues. The germline gives CDR1 LGHNA, CDR2 YNFKEQ. CDR3 loop: CASSQVKTHQETQYF. The CDR3 bases are TGTGCCAGCAGCCAAGTAAAGACTCATCAAGAGACCCAGTACTTC.

CDR3 sequence (DNA): TGCGCCAGCAGCCAACCCCATAGCGAGGGGTTCTCTGGGGCCAACGTCCTGACTTTC. Translated: CASSQPHSEGFSGANVLTF. The chain employs TRBV4-3 and TRBJ2-6, with D perhaps matching TRBD1 or TRBD2 (5 bases each). V lost 2 bases and J lost 0, with 17 bases in between. This CDR3 region has 19 residues. CDR1 and CDR2 from the germline V gene are LGHNA and YSLEER.

J is TRBJ2-5 and V is TRBV12-3 or TRBV12-4; 11 bases line up with TRBD1. The V and J ends lost 3 bases and 3 bases, in that order; junction bases with no gene match: 6. The CDR3 totals 16 residues. CDR3 protein: CASSFGQGAGEETQYF. CDR3 sequence (DNA): TGTGCCAGCAGTTTCGGACAGGGGGCGGGGGAAGAGACCCAGTACTTC.

Details on this clonotype: One end of the junction fails to match germline, which may point to a read error. This sequence joins TRBV5-1 and TRBJ2-5, with D possibly being TRBD1 (6 bases). The closer fit of TRBJ2-7 to the DNA end suggests the J call may be wrong. Germline V gives CDR1 SGHRS, CDR2 YFSETQ. The CDR3 has 14 residues. CDR3 coding DNA: TGCGCCAACAGCCTAAACGGGACATCGATCGAGCAGTACTTC. This encodes CANSLNGTSIEQYF.

This rearrangement joins TRBV24-1 to TRBJ2-1; D is ambiguous. V lost 8 bases and J 5 bases, leaving 6 bases between the germline ends. The germline gives CDR1 KGHDR, CDR2 SFDVKD. The CDR3 runs 11 residues. CDR3: CATKKNNEQFF. DNA of the CDR3: TGTGCCACCAAGAAGAACAATGAGCAGTTCTTC.

This chain joins TRBV4-1 and TRBJ1-2; a possible D gene is TRBD1 (6 bases). Trimming stripped 0 bases from V and 0 bases from J, with 11 bases between. CDR3 size: 16 residues. Germline V gene lookup returns CDR1 MGHRA and CDR2 YSYEKL. For the CDR3, the DNA is TGCGCCAGCAGCCAAGAAGACAGGCACCCTAACTATGGCTACACCTTC. This codes for CASSQEDRHPNYGYTF.

This clonotype has a handful of counts. The gene calls are TRBV3-1 and TRBJ1-1; a possible D gene is TRBD1 (6 bases). This CDR3 is built from 12 residues. The V end was cut by 9 bases, the J end by 4 bases, with 12 bases between. Per the germline V gene, CDR1 is LGHDT and CDR2 is YNNKEL (reference sequence). The CDR3 DNA follows: TGTGCCAGTCGGGGGCAGGGCACTGAAGCTTTCTTT. Its translation: CASRGQGTEAFF.

Only a few counts were recorded for this clonotype. This chain uses TRBV11-1 with TRBJ1-6; 7 bases align to TRBD1. The CDR3 contains 13 residues. Trimming removed 6 bases from V and 7 bases from J; junction bases left unmatched: 3. Germline CDR1 and CDR2: SGHAT and FQDESV (reference sequence). CDR3 in amino acids: CASRGQPNSPLHF. DNA for the CDR3: TGTGCCAGCAGGGGACAGCCAAATTCACCCCTCCACTTT. The full variable domain, completed using reference TRBV11-1 and TRBJ1-6, is EAEVAQSPRYKITEKSQAVAFWCDPISGHATLYWYRQILGQGPELLVQFQDESVVDDSQLPKDRFSAERLKGVDSTLKIQPAELGDSAMYLCASRGQPNSPLHFGNGTRLTVT.

The sample holds a few counts of this clonotype. The V call is TRBV27, the J call TRBJ2-7, with D tentatively TRBD1 (6 bases). This CDR3 comprises 10 residues. Between the trimmed V and J ends, which lost 8 bases and 11 bases, there was a span of 13 bases. Germline lookup yields CDR1 MNHEY and CDR2 SMNVEV (reference sequence). In DNA, the CDR3 is TGTGCCAGCGGGTGGACAGAAGAGTACTTC. It codes for CASGWTEEYF.

This clonotype was counted once. The rearrangement links TRBV7-9 to TRBJ2-1; TRBD1 matches at 8 bases. The last part of the DNA fits TRBJ2-7 better; the J call may be wrong. This CDR3 contains 15 residues. Germline-derived CDR1 and CDR2 are SEHNR and FQNEAQ (reference sequence). The CDR3 DNA sequence: TGTGCCAGCAGCTTGATCGGACAGGGAACTTACGAGCAGTACTTC. Protein sequence: CASSLIGQGTYEQYF.